The following is a T cell receptor beta chain sequence with its context. The antigen remains undetermined. The data are from a study of graft-versus-host responses after intestinal transplantation. Clones were read by immunoSEQ multiplex PCR, and TCRdb kept only the in-frame ones, dropping some. The table includes tens of thousands of clones, around 93% detected once. J was trimmed by 2 bases and V by 3 bases; bases with no gene match: 7. This CDR3 is 16 amino acids long. The germline gives CDR1 LNHDA, CDR2 SQIVND (reference sequence). The chain carries TRBV19 and TRBJ2-1, with TRBD2 matching over 7 bases. The specimen comprised unstimulated CD4+ T cells sorted from spleen or lymph node cells, sampled before transplant. The receptor was isolated from a human donor who was the organ donor for an intestinal transplant. CDR3 nucleotides: TGTGCCAGTAGTATCGTAGCGGGTAGGGCCTACAATGAGCAGTTCTTC. Its translation is CASSIVAGRAYNEQFF.